This T cell receptor beta chain emerged from a study of blood T cells in healthy people across ages. The CDR3 is made up of 13 amino acids. Trimming left V 4 bases short and J 3 bases short, with 9 bases between. Germline CDR1 is KGHDR and CDR2 is SFDVKD. Study results and caveats: CMV status of donors was unknown, possibly confounding expanded clonotype changes. The study regarded diversity estimates from one million T cells as underestimates.

This clonotype was counted at least ten times. Its matching antigen is unknown. For the second PCR, which ran for roughly 6 to 12 cycles, a sample-barcoded 5' primer and a J-beta primer mix were used. TCRdb ran MiXCR on the 5' RACE reads and lists one entry per CDR3 protein. Seen here are more than 900,000 distinct CDR3 sequences, almost 30% observed once, and the top ten hold more than 8.5%. This sample was shared with a second study, whose subject was T cells of mothers and their children.

The receptor comes from a woman aged 40 to 55 in good health. The gene calls are TRBV24-1 and TRBJ2-7, with no clear D. The sample taken for sequencing was blood. The CDR3 bases are TGTGCCACCAGTGACGGTATCAACTACGAGCAGTACTTC. Translated, it gives CATSDGINYEQYF.